Below are 14 T cell receptor beta chains sequenced from a single sample in a study of cytomegalovirus exposure and HLA in healthy donors. This PCR relied on a set of 60 Vbeta primers and 13 Jbeta primers. Profiling relied on immunoSEQ multiplex PCR, and the TCRdb table lists in-frame clones only, not all of them. This sample has roughly 120,000 clones, with around 80% found just once. The sample comprised PBMCs. The receptors derive from a human donor in good health.

This chain links TRBV10-3 with TRBJ2-7; possible D gene TRBD1, 6 bases. This CDR3 is built from 13 residues. CDR1 and CDR2 from the germline V gene are ENHRY and SYGVKD. V was shortened by 4 bases and J by 6 bases, with 13 bases between the two germline ends. CDR3 DNA sequence: TGTGCCATCAGTGCCTCCGTGGACAGCGAGCAGTACTTC. Protein: CAISASVDSEQYF.

The genes are TRBV5-4 and TRBJ2-4, with 12 nucleotides matching TRBD2. J was trimmed by 1 base and V by 4 bases; bases with no gene match: 0. The CDR3 runs to 15 residues. Germline V gene sequence: CDR1 SGHNT, CDR2 YYREEE (reference sequence). In DNA form, the CDR3 reads TGTGCCAGCAGCACTAGCGGGGGGGCCAAAAACATTCAGTACTTC. This encodes CASSTSGGAKNIQYF. Full variable domain (outside the CDR3, taken from reference TRBV5-4 and TRBJ2-4): ETGVTQSPTHLIKTRGQQVTLRCSSQSGHNTVSWYQQALGQGPQFIFQYYREEENGRGNFPPRFSGLQFPNYSSELNVNALELDDSALYLCASSTSGGAKNIQYFGAGTRLSVL.

This clone appeared once. This chain connects TRBV18 to TRBJ1-6, with a possible D match to TRBD1 (5 bases). Germline V gene data show CDR1 as KGHSH and CDR2 as LQKENI. This CDR3 has 15 amino acids. V gave up 4 bases and J gave up 8 bases, with 15 bases separating them. CDR3 sequence: CASSQGTSRDSPLHF. CDR3 coding DNA: TGTGCCAGCTCACAAGGGACTTCGAGGGATTCACCCCTCCACTTT.

The chain links TRBV5-1 to TRBJ2-7; TRBD2 matches 8 bases. With 0 bases clipped from V and 0 bases from J, the junction kept 5 bases outside the gene matches. This CDR3 comprises 16 residues. In germline, CDR1 is SGHRS, CDR2 YFSETQ. The CDR3 DNA sequence: TGCGCCAGCAGCTTGGGACTAGCGCTTGGCTCCTACGAGCAGTACTTC. Its protein is CASSLGLALGSYEQYF.

The rearrangement links TRBV5-4 to TRBJ2-7; 11 bases are a match to TRBD2. Germline CDR1 and CDR2: SGHNT and YYREEE (reference sequence). The CDR3 has 15 residues. Trimming removed 4 bases from V and 6 bases from J; junction bases left unmatched: 9. The CDR3 region has the DNA TGTGCCAGCAGCACACCGGGACTAGCGGACTGCGAGCAGTACTTC. Translation gives CASSTPGLADCEQYF. Drawing the rest from reference TRBV5-4 and TRBJ2-7, the complete variable domain is ETGVTQSPTHLIKTRGQQVTLRCSSQSGHNTVSWYQQALGQGPQFIFQYYREEENGRGNFPPRFSGLQFPNYSSELNVNALELDDSALYLCASSTPGLADCEQYFGPGTRLTVT.

This chain joins TRBV6-6 and TRBJ1-2; 7 positions agree with TRBD1. CDR1 is MNHNY, CDR2 SVGAGI, per germline (reference sequence). This CDR3 has 14 amino acids. The V segment lost 6 bases and the J segment 6 bases; nucleotides outside the gene matches: 10. In DNA, the CDR3 is TGTGCCAGCAGCGTAGACGGGACAGCTAATGGCTACACCTTC. Amino acids: CASSVDGTANGYTF.

The V gene is TRBV19, the J gene TRBJ1-1, with 10 bases lining up with TRBD1. This CDR3 is 16 amino acids long. Unmatched junction bases numbered 7, after V lost 3 bases and J lost 3 bases. CDR1 is LNHDA, CDR2 SQIVND, per germline (reference sequence). This chain's CDR3 is CASSIPAGTGDTEAFF. Here the CDR3 DNA reads TGTGCCAGTAGTATCCCAGCCGGGACAGGGGACACTGAAGCTTTCTTT.

V is TRBV28 and J is TRBJ1-2; D is unresolved. Trimming pared 3 bases from V and 2 bases from J, leaving 16 bases between. CDR3 length equals 16 residues. Germline V gives CDR1 MDHEN, CDR2 SYDVKM. In nucleotides, the CDR3 is TGTGCCAGCAGTTTTAGAGGCAGCCCCACGAACTATGGCTACACCTTC. Amino acid sequence: CASSFRGSPTNYGYTF.

This clone was detected only once. The rearrangement links TRBV5-4 to TRBJ1-1; D ambiguous. There are 13 residues in the CDR3. Looked up from germline, CDR1 is SGHNT and CDR2 is YYREEE (reference sequence). V lost 3 bases and J lost 7, with 13 bases in between. The CDR3 loop reads CASSSLDLREAFF. The CDR3 bases are TGTGCCAGCAGCTCCCTAGATTTACGTGAAGCTTTCTTT.

This rearrangement joins TRBV2 to TRBJ2-1, with a possible D match to TRBD1 (6 bases). Trimming removed 6 bases at V and 10 bases at J, with 13 bases between. The germline V gene has CDR1 SNHLY and CDR2 FYNNEI. The CDR3 is made up of 12 amino acids. CDR3 sequence: CASRGDRTEQFF. DNA for the CDR3: TGTGCCAGCAGAGGCGACAGGACGGAGCAGTTCTTC.

The rearrangement uses TRBV5-1 and TRBJ2-3, with 10 bases matching TRBD2. Germline assignment: CDR1 SGHRS and CDR2 YFSETQ. The J segment lost 2 bases and the V segment lost 0 bases, leaving 3 bases of the junction unmatched. CDR3 length: 16 amino acids. In DNA, the CDR3 is TGCGCCAGCAGCTTGGCTAGCGGGGGTGTCACAGATACGCAGTATTTT. This encodes CASSLASGGVTDTQYF. The whole variable domain, remainder taken from reference TRBV5-1 and TRBJ2-3, is KAGVTQTPRYLIKTRGQQVTLSCSPISGHRSVSWYQQTPGQGLQFLFEYFSETQRNKGNFPGRFSGRQFSNSRSEMNVSTLELGDSALYLCASSLASGGVTDTQYFGPGTRLTVL.

This sequence joins TRBV6-5 and TRBJ1-2, with D maybe TRBD1 (5 bases). Germline values: CDR1 MNHEY, CDR2 SVGAGI. V was cut by 3 bases and J by 6 bases, with 14 bases left in between. This CDR3 is built from 14 residues. Here the CDR3 reads CASSYPGKVDGYTF. The CDR3 DNA is TGTGCCAGCAGTTATCCAGGGAAGGTGGATGGCTACACCTTC.

The table lists this clone with a count of one. The J gene is TRBJ1-2, the V gene TRBV5-1; possible D gene TRBD1, 5 bases. The germline CDR1 and CDR2 sequences are SGHRS and YFSETQ. Between the trimmed V and J ends, which lost 1 base and 2 bases, there was a span of 9 bases. CDR3 length: 14 amino acids. CDR3 in DNA: TGCGCCAGCAGCTTGATGAACAGGAACTATGGCTACACCTTC. Residues: CASSLMNRNYGYTF. Supplemented by reference TRBV5-1 and TRBJ1-2, the full variable domain reads KAGVTQTPRYLIKTRGQQVTLSCSPISGHRSVSWYQQTPGQGLQFLFEYFSETQRNKGNFPGRFSGRQFSNSRSEMNVSTLELGDSALYLCASSLMNRNYGYTFGSGTRLTVV.

The chain carries TRBV5-8 and TRBJ2-7, with 9 bases fitting TRBD1. V lost 4 bases and J lost 2; bases outside the gene matches: 7. The CDR3 is 15 amino acids. Germline V gene data show CDR1 as SGHTS and CDR2 as YDEGEE. The CDR3 sequence: CASSRDRALPYEQYF. DNA for the CDR3: TGTGCCAGCAGCCGGGACAGGGCCCTACCCTACGAGCAGTACTTC.